One sample yielded the 11 T cell receptor beta chains listed below, sequenced in a study of cytomegalovirus exposure and HLA in healthy donors. Profiling relied on immunoSEQ multiplex PCR, and the TCRdb table lists in-frame clones only, not all of them. The sample lists 280,000 or so clones, roughly 90% occurring once. Specimen: PBMCs. These TCRs come from a woman younger than 30 in good health and CMV-seronegative.

Worth noting for this clone: Germline is not matched at one junction end, which may reflect a read error. The genes are TRBV28 and TRBJ2-6, with TRBD1 as a possible D gene (5 bases). Germline assignment: CDR1 MDHEN and CDR2 SYDVKM. The CDR3 contains 20 residues. The CDR3 nucleotides are TGTGCCAGCAGTTTAGGGGTGGGGCAGTTAATTGGCTCTAGGGCCAACGTCCTGACTTTC. It translates to CASSLGVGQLIGSRANVLTF.

The V gene is TRBV5-1, the J gene TRBJ1-3, with D hard to call. This CDR3 contains 14 residues. Looked up from germline, CDR1 is SGHRS and CDR2 is YFSETQ. Deletions cut 0 bases from V and 4 bases from J, with 8 bases between. The CDR3 region is CASSLDSTGNTIYF. The CDR3 bases are TGCGCCAGCAGCTTGGATTCAACAGGAAACACCATATATTTT.

V is TRBV15 and J is TRBJ2-1; TRBD2 matches at 7 bases. After removal of 5 bases from V and 4 bases from J, the junction contained 11 bases not matched to a gene. In germline, CDR1 is LNHNV, CDR2 YYDKDF (reference sequence). The CDR3 length is 16 residues. The CDR3 DNA reads TGTGCCACCAGCGGCCGAGGACTAGAGGTGTACAATGAGCAGTTCTTC. As protein: CATSGRGLEVYNEQFF.

This clone came up a few times. V gene TRBV7-8 combines with J gene TRBJ2-7, with 8 bases that match TRBD1. V lost 8 bases to trimming and J lost 12 bases; unmatched junction nucleotides: 18. CDR3 length: 14 residues. The V gene's germline CDR1 is SGHVS and CDR2 FQNEAQ. The CDR3 DNA follows: TGTGCCAGCTCCCCCGGGACAGGAGCTTTGTTATGGTACTTC. The encoded protein is CASSPGTGALLWYF. The full variable domain, in which reference TRBV7-8 and TRBJ2-7 provide the parts outside the CDR3, is GAGVSQSPRYKVAKRGQDVALRCDPISGHVSLFWYQQALGQGPEFLTYFQNEAQLDKSGLPSDRFFAERPEGSVSTLKIQRTQQEDSAVYLCASSPGTGALLWYFGPGTRLTVT.

Only one count was recorded for this clone. The chain employs TRBV18 and TRBJ2-5; D may be TRBD1 (6 bases). The germline CDR1 and CDR2 sequences are KGHSH and LQKENI. V was cut by 3 bases and J by 1 base, with 12 bases left in between. There are 15 residues in the CDR3. For the CDR3, the DNA is TGTGCCAGCTCACCCATCGTGGGGGCCCAAGAGACCCAGTACTTC. Its translation is CASSPIVGAQETQYF.

The chain couples TRBV19 to TRBJ2-2; 7 nucleotides align to TRBD1. The V gene's germline CDR1 is LNHDA and CDR2 SQIVND (reference sequence). Trimming cost V 2 bases and J 2 bases; bases outside gene matches: 5. The length of the CDR3 is 16 residues. In DNA form, the CDR3 reads TGTGCCAGTAGTATAATACAGGGGCTCAACACCGGGGAGCTGTTTTTT. Translating it yields CASSIIQGLNTGELFF. Combining the CDR3 with reference TRBV19 and TRBJ2-2 gives the whole variable domain DGGITQSPKYLFRKEGQNVTLSCEQNLNHDAMYWYRQDPGQGLRLIYYSQIVNDFQKGDIAEGYSVSREKKESFPLTVTSAQKNPTAFYLCASSIIQGLNTGELFFGEGSRLTVL.

The chain links TRBV5-4 to TRBJ2-4, with no clear D. Trimming shortened V by 0 bases and J by 5 bases, and 6 bases separated the two germline ends. The germline CDR1 and CDR2 sequences are SGHNT and YYREEE (reference sequence). The CDR3 is 13 amino acids. The CDR3 is CASSLATENIQYF. DNA for the CDR3: TGTGCCAGCAGCTTGGCCACGGAAAACATTCAGTACTTC.

J is TRBJ2-7 and V is TRBV7-2, with D possibly matching TRBD2 (6 bases). Trimming stripped 4 bases from V and 0 bases from J, with 13 bases between. The germline gives CDR1 SGHTA, CDR2 FQGNSA. This CDR3 spans 15 amino acids. The chain's CDR3 is CASSSRDGSSYEQYF. Written as DNA, the CDR3 is TGTGCCAGCAGCTCCCGGGACGGGAGCTCCTACGAGCAGTACTTC.

The CDR3 reads CASSQGTANYGYTF. In DNA, the CDR3 is TGCGCCAGCAGCCAAGGGACAGCAAACTATGGCTACACCTTC. V and J are TRBV4-1 and TRBJ1-2; D might be TRBD1 (6 bases). Trimming cost V 1 base and J 2 bases, with 8 bases left between them. CDR3 length equals 14 residues. Germline values: CDR1 MGHRA, CDR2 YSYEKL.

This clone has just one count. The CDR3 here is CASSKQGARGGYTF. The DNA of the CDR3 is TGTGCCAGCAGTAAACAGGGGGCTAGGGGTGGCTACACCTTC. The chain links TRBV6-5 to TRBJ1-2; the match to TRBD1 covers 9 bases. Germline CDR1 is MNHEY and CDR2 is SVGAGI. Unmatched junction bases numbered 8, after V lost 5 bases and J lost 7 bases. The CDR3 sequence is 14 residues long.

The chain recombines TRBV19 with TRBJ1-1; weak D call: TRBD1 (5 bases). Trimming removed 5 bases at V and 1 base at J, with 11 bases between. This CDR3 has 14 residues. Per the germline V gene, CDR1 is LNHDA and CDR2 is SQIVND (reference sequence). The DNA for the CDR3 is TGTGCCAGTAGTGACAGCGACTCGAACACTGAAGCTTTCTTT. This encodes CASSDSDSNTEAFF.